This passage covers 30 T cell receptor beta chains from one sample sequenced in a study of T cells in Graves' hyperthyroidism and ophthalmopathy. The investigators amplified TCR beta CDR3 regions from RNA transcripts. HTBI primers were employed in a first-round RT-PCR of the TCR CDR3. TCRdb reprocessed the multiplex PCR reads via MiXCR and lists one record per CDR3 protein. The data contain hundreds of thousands of distinct CDR3 sequences, roughly 32% of them singletons. Sample: blood. The receptors here all came from a woman aged 40 to 49 with Graves' hyperthyroidism.

This clonotype showed up just once. The V call is TRBV12-3 or TRBV12-4, the J call TRBJ2-3, with a tentative D call TRBD1 (7 bases). Trimming cost V 7 bases and J 4 bases, with 15 bases left between them. The length of the CDR3 is 14 residues. Here the CDR3 reads CASKNSGGPDTQYF. CDR3 nucleotide sequence: TGTGCCAGCAAAAACTCAGGGGGGCCAGATACGCAGTATTTT.

This clonotype was counted a few times. One end of the junction does not line up with germline, which may come from a read error. The chain couples TRBV7-2 to TRBJ2-7; possible D gene TRBD1, 5 bases. The V gene's germline CDR1 is SGHTA and CDR2 FQGNSA. The CDR3 extends over 17 amino acids. The CDR3 sequence: CVSSLDGWVGAIDEQYF. The CDR3 DNA reads as TGTGTCAGCAGCTTAGATGGTTGGGTAGGGGCGATCGACGAGCAGTACTTC.

This clonotype has more than one count but fewer than ten. V gene TRBV6-5 combines with J gene TRBJ1-6; D gene unclear. CDR3 size: 13 residues. Trimming removed 6 bases at V and 5 bases at J, with 8 bases between. CDR1 and CDR2 (germline): MNHEY, SVGAGI. CDR3 in DNA: TGTGCCAGCAGCGGTGGAAATAATTCACCCCTCCACTTT. Translation: CASSGGNNSPLHF.

The sample holds a few counts of this clonotype. The DNA of the CDR3 is TGTGCCCTCGCGACCCGGACAGGAAGCACTGAAGCTTTCTTT. Its translation: CALATRTGSTEAFF. This sequence joins TRBV24-1 and TRBJ1-1; 7 bases are shared with TRBD1. This CDR3 is 14 amino acids long. V gave up 12 bases and J gave up 4 bases; unmatched junction bases: 13. Germline V gives CDR1 KGHDR, CDR2 SFDVKD.

The CDR3 region has the DNA TGTGCCAGCAGTGACATGGAGGAGACCCAGCATTTT. Residues: CASSDMEETQHF. V usage is TRBV2 and J usage is TRBJ1-5; D is uncertain. The CDR3 runs to 12 residues. Between the trimmed V and J ends, which lost 3 bases and 11 bases, there was a span of 11 bases. Germline V CDR1 and CDR2: SNHLY, FYNNEI. Variable domain in full (rest from reference TRBV2 and TRBJ1-5): EPEVTQTPSHQVTQMGQEVILRCVPISNHLYFYWYRQILGQKVEFLVSFYNNEISEKSEIFDDQFSVERPDGSNFTLKIRSTKLEDSAMYFCASSDMEETQHFGDGTRLSIL.

This clonotype was seen just once. This chain uses TRBV2 with TRBJ2-3, with 11 bases lining up with TRBD2. The V segment lost 4 bases and the J segment 5 bases; nucleotides outside the gene matches: 14. The CDR3 contains 18 residues. Germline loops: CDR1 SNHLY, CDR2 FYNNEI. This CDR3 reads CASSVEGLAATGRDTQYF. CDR3 nucleotide sequence: TGTGCCAGCAGTGTTGAGGGACTAGCGGCCACGGGGAGAGATACGCAGTATTTT. Using reference TRBV2 and TRBJ2-3 for the parts outside the CDR3, the full variable domain is EPEVTQTPSHQVTQMGQEVILRCVPISNHLYFYWYRQILGQKVEFLVSFYNNEISEKSEIFDDQFSVERPDGSNFTLKIRSTKLEDSAMYFCASSVEGLAATGRDTQYFGPGTRLTVL.

J is TRBJ2-7 and V is TRBV7-2, with TRBD1 identical over 9 bases. V shed 3 bases, J shed 3 bases, and the junction held 3 bases outside the gene matches. Germline V gene lookup returns CDR1 SGHTA and CDR2 FQGNSA. The CDR3 consists of 14 residues. The CDR3 nucleotides are TGTGCCAGCAGCTTGGACAGGGGATTCTACGAGCAGTACTTC. This codes for CASSLDRGFYEQYF.

V is TRBV25-1 and J is TRBJ2-3, with 7 bases matching TRBD1. V was pared by 8 bases and J by 2 bases, with 10 bases of the junction left unmatched. Germline values: CDR1 MGHDK, CDR2 SYGVNS. CDR3 length: 15 amino acids. The CDR3 nucleotides read TGTGCCAGCGTCACCAAACAGGGGCCCACAGATACGCAGTATTTT. Translation gives CASVTKQGPTDTQYF.

For the CDR3, the DNA is TGTGCCAGCTCACCACAGGAATCACCCCTCCACTTT. This translates into CASSPQESPLHF. The genes are TRBV7-9 and TRBJ1-6; D is possibly TRBD1 (5 bases). V lost 8 bases and J 10 bases, leaving 12 bases between the germline ends. The CDR3 length is 12 residues. Germline assignment: CDR1 SEHNR and CDR2 FQNEAQ (reference sequence).

The chain combines TRBV20-1 with TRBJ2-5; weak D call: TRBD2 (5 bases). Trimming stripped 0 bases from V and 0 bases from J, with 17 bases between. Germline V CDR1 and CDR2: DFQATT, SNEGSKA (reference sequence). The CDR3 spans 17 residues. CDR3 coding DNA: TGCAGTGCTAGAGACCCCCGAGGAGCGGCTAACCAAGAGACCCAGTACTTC. Its translation: CSARDPRGAANQETQYF.

This clonotype was counted between two and nine times. J is TRBJ1-5 and V is TRBV20-1; the D is unclear. The germline V and J ends were trimmed by 0 bases and 4 bases, with 16 bases remaining between them. The CDR3 consists of 16 residues. Germline V gives CDR1 DFQATT, CDR2 SNEGSKA (reference sequence). This CDR3 reads CSARDRREIGNQPQHF. For the CDR3, the DNA is TGCAGTGCTAGAGATAGGAGGGAGATCGGGAATCAGCCCCAGCATTTT.

There are a few counts of this clonotype. A junction end diverges from the germline sequence, so it may reflect a read error. The V and J genes are TRBV10-3 and TRBJ2-2, with a tentative D call TRBD2 (5 bases). Germline V lookup: CDR1 ENHRY, CDR2 SYGVKD. The CDR3 runs 16 residues. The CDR3 loop reads CASSELGRGGTGELFF. The CDR3 DNA reads TGTGCCAGCAGTGAATTAGGTCGAGGAGGCACCGGGGAGCTGTTTTTT.

This clonotype showed up many times. This sequence joins TRBV6-6 and TRBJ2-7, with unresolved D. Trimming cost V 6 bases and J 10 bases, with 16 bases left between them. The CDR3 is 12 residues long. In germline, CDR1 is MNHNY, CDR2 SVGAGI (reference sequence). The CDR3 bases are TGTGCCAGCAGAGACACTGAGACCAGCCAGTACTTC. Translating it yields CASRDTETSQYF.

In this sample, this clonotype turned up many times. The rearrangement uses TRBV7-9 and TRBJ2-2, with D uncertain. Trimming stripped 0 bases from V and 7 bases from J, with 9 bases between. This CDR3 has 14 amino acids. The germline gives CDR1 SEHNR, CDR2 FQNEAQ (reference sequence). Here the CDR3 DNA reads TGTGCCAGCAGCTTAGCTGGCCAAGTCGGGGAGCTGTTTTTT. Amino acids: CASSLAGQVGELFF.

V usage is TRBV7-2 and J usage is TRBJ1-3; D gene unclear. Trimming took off 0 bases at V and 6 bases at J, with 18 bases between the two ends. The CDR3 has 17 amino acids. The V gene's germline CDR1 is SGHTA and CDR2 FQGNSA. CDR3 DNA sequence: TGTGCCAGCAGCTTAGCGTTTGAGTCATGGGGAGCAAACACCATATATTTT. It codes for CASSLAFESWGANTIYF.

This clonotype has more than one count but fewer than ten. The chain couples TRBV14 to TRBJ2-5; 8 bases match TRBD1. Germline V gene sequence: CDR1 SGHDN, CDR2 FVKESK. J lost 2 bases, V lost 2 bases, and 10 bases had no gene match. The CDR3 has 17 residues. The CDR3 DNA reads as TGTGCCAGCAGCCAAAACCCCGGGACAGGCCGTCAAGAGACCCAGTACTTC. This translates into CASSQNPGTGRQETQYF.

The table lists this clonotype with many counts. The rearrangement joins TRBV20-1 to TRBJ1-1; weak D call: TRBD1 (6 bases). The CDR3 is made up of 13 amino acids. V gave up 5 bases and J gave up 3 bases, with 13 bases separating them. Germline V lookup: CDR1 DFQATT, CDR2 SNEGSKA (reference sequence). The CDR3 loop reads CSAARGTDTEAFF. The CDR3 bases are TGCAGTGCTGCCAGGGGAACCGACACTGAAGCTTTCTTT.

This sequence joins TRBV4-1 and TRBJ1-2; the match to TRBD1 covers 7 bases. Germline V gives CDR1 MGHRA, CDR2 YSYEKL. The CDR3 totals 14 residues. V shed 3 bases and J 4 bases; nucleotides not matched to a gene: 5. The CDR3 region is CASSHRDSLYGYTF. CDR3 sequence (DNA): TGCGCCAGCAGCCACCGGGACAGCCTCTATGGCTACACCTTC.

About this clonotype itself: A read error is possible here, since a much larger clone lies one base away. The chain has TRBV29-1 and TRBJ1-2, with 7 bases that match TRBD1. Germline values: CDR1 SQVTM, CDR2 ANQGSEA. This CDR3 has 12 residues. The CDR3 nucleotides are TGTAGCGTCGGGACAGAGGGAGGGGGCTACACCTTC. It yields the protein CSVGTEGGGYTF.

The table lists this clonotype with many counts. V is TRBV12-3 or TRBV12-4 and J is TRBJ1-5; tentative D call: TRBD1 (6 bases). V shed 6 bases and J shed 3 bases, with 12 bases lying between them. This CDR3 is built from 14 residues. The CDR3 reads CASSIGGVNQPQHF. The CDR3 DNA follows: TGTGCCAGCAGCATAGGGGGTGTCAATCAGCCCCAGCATTTT.

This clonotype was detected many times. This rearrangement joins TRBV7-2 to TRBJ2-7; a weak D match, TRBD2 (5 bases). This CDR3 has 15 amino acids. The V and J ends lost 5 bases and 1 base respectively, with 15 bases between them. Germline loops: CDR1 SGHTA, CDR2 FQGNSA. The CDR3 bases are TGTGCCAGCAGCCCAGGTCGGGGTCATTCCTACGAGCAGTACTTC. Translating it yields CASSPGRGHSYEQYF. Full variable domain (missing parts from reference TRBV7-2 and TRBJ2-7): GAGVSQSPSNKVTEKGKDVELRCDPISGHTALYWYRQSLGQGLEFLIYFQGNSAPDKSGLPSDRFSAERTGGSVSTLTIQRTQQEDSAVYLCASSPGRGHSYEQYFGPGTRLTVT.

This clonotype was seen ten or more times. The gene calls are TRBV6-1 and TRBJ1-2; 8 bases line up with TRBD1. Unmatched junction bases numbered 12, after V lost 9 bases and J lost 3 bases. Per the germline V gene, CDR1 is MNHNS and CDR2 is SASEGT. CDR3 length: 15 residues. The CDR3 here is CASIIGTGGHYGYTF. The CDR3 region has the DNA TGTGCCAGTATCATCGGGACAGGTGGTCACTATGGCTACACCTTC.

This clonotype was counted many times. The chain is built from TRBV19 and TRBJ2-6; D is undetermined. The V end was cut by 4 bases, the J end by 2 bases, with 0 bases between. The germline V gene encodes CDR1 LNHDA and CDR2 SQIVND (reference sequence). This CDR3 has 12 residues. Written as DNA, the CDR3 is TGTGCCAGTAGTACTGGGGCCAACGTCCTGACTTTC. This codes for CASSTGANVLTF.

This clonotype appeared many times. The V call is TRBV12-3 or TRBV12-4, the J call TRBJ1-1; D is unclear. V lost 6 bases, J lost 1 base, and 18 bases lay in between. There are 16 residues in the CDR3. The CDR3 DNA follows: TGTGCCAGCAGGTTGGCGCGCTCCCGAGGGAACACTGAAGCTTTCTTT. Translating it yields CASRLARSRGNTEAFF.

In the case of this clonotype: Given a much more abundant clone one base away, this may be a read error. V and J are TRBV10-2 and TRBJ1-1, with TRBD1 as a possible D gene (6 bases). Looked up from germline, CDR1 is WSHSY and CDR2 is SAAADI. This CDR3 contains 15 residues. CDR3 in amino acids: CASSGGTSLNTEALF. CDR3 coding DNA: TGCGCCAGCAGTGGGGGGACATCCTTGAACACTGAAGCTCTCTTT.

Only a few counts were recorded for this clonotype. This chain uses TRBV20-1 with TRBJ1-1; a weak D match, TRBD1 (5 bases). Trimming pared 3 bases from V and 1 base from J, leaving 9 bases between. Germline assignment: CDR1 DFQATT and CDR2 SNEGSKA (reference sequence). The CDR3 contains 13 residues. CDR3 loop: CSASRGGNTEAFF. The CDR3 bases are TGCAGTGCTAGCCGGGGCGGGAACACTGAAGCTTTCTTT.

J is TRBJ1-5 and V is TRBV7-8; the D is unclear. Germline loops: CDR1 SGHVS, CDR2 FQNEAQ. Between the trimmed V and J ends, which lost 3 bases and 4 bases, there was a span of 19 bases. The CDR3 contains 17 residues. Written as DNA, the CDR3 is TGTGCCAGCAGCTTCTCTGGTTATCCGGGCACAAATCAGCCCCAGCATTTT. The encoded protein is CASSFSGYPGTNQPQHF.

The chain carries TRBV7-8 and TRBJ2-7; 7 bases match TRBD2. The trim removed 11 bases at V and 2 bases at J, leaving 12 bases unmatched. This CDR3 is built from 14 residues. CDR1 SGHVS and CDR2 FQNEAQ come from the germline V gene. Written as DNA, the CDR3 is TGTGCCGTAACGGTTGGGGAGGGCACCTACGAGCAGTACTTC. Protein product: CAVTVGEGTYEQYF. The full variable domain, in which reference TRBV7-8 and TRBJ2-7 provide the parts outside the CDR3, is GAGVSQSPRYKVAKRGQDVALRCDPISGHVSLFWYQQALGQGPEFLTYFQNEAQLDKSGLPSDRFFAERPEGSVSTLKIQRTQQEDSAVYLCAVTVGEGTYEQYFGPGTRLTVT.

The gene calls are TRBV30 and TRBJ1-1; no reliable D call. Germline CDR1 and CDR2: GTSNPN and SVGIG (reference sequence). The CDR3 sequence is 13 residues long. Trimming cost V 3 bases and J 0 bases, with 8 bases left between them. The CDR3: CAWRTFLNTEAFF. CDR3 nucleotides: TGTGCCTGGAGAACTTTTCTGAACACTGAAGCTTTCTTT.

Points on this clonotype: Its ends do not fully match the called genes, so a read error is possible. This chain connects TRBV7-3 to TRBJ1-1; a weak D match, TRBD1 (5 bases). The germline CDR1 and CDR2 sequences are SGHTA and FQGTGA. This CDR3 spans 14 amino acids. Here the CDR3 reads CASNLSGENAEAFF. The CDR3 DNA reads as TGTGCCAGCAACCTCTCGGGGGAGAACGCTGAAGCTTTCTTT.